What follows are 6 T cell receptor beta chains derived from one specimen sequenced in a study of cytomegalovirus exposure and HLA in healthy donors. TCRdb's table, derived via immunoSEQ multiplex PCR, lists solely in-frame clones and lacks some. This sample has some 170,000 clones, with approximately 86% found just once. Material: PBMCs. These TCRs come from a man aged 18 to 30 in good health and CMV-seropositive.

DNA for the CDR3: TGTGCCAGCAGCCCCTCGCAGGGGGCAAGGTATGGCTACACCTTC. Translation: CASSPSQGARYGYTF. V usage is TRBV6-5 and J usage is TRBJ1-2; 8 nucleotides align to TRBD1. V dropped 6 bases and J dropped 5; count of bases not matched to a gene: 11. The germline gives CDR1 MNHEY, CDR2 SVGAGI. The CDR3 spans 15 residues.

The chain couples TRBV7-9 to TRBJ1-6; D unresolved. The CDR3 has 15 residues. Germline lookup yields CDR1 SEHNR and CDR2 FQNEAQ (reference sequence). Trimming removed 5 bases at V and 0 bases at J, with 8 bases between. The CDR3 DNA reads TGTGCCAGCAGCCGGGATAGCTCCTATAATTCACCCCTCCACTTT. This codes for CASSRDSSYNSPLHF.

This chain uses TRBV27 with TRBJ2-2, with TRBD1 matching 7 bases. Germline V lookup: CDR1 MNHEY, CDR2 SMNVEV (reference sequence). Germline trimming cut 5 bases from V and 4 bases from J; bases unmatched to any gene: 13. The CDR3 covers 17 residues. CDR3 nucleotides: TGTGCCAGCAGTAACCAAAGGGGGCCGAGCAGCACCGGGGAGCTGTTTTTT. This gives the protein CASSNQRGPSSTGELFF.

CDR3 sequence: CAIIIRRDREDTEAFF. The CDR3 DNA is TGTGCCATCATTATTCGCCGGGACAGGGAGGACACTGAAGCTTTCTTT. The V call is TRBV7-9, the J call TRBJ1-1, with TRBD1 identical over 9 bases. J gave up 3 bases and V 10 bases, and 15 bases lay outside the gene matches. The CDR3 is 16 amino acids. Per the germline V gene, CDR1 is SEHNR and CDR2 is FQNEAQ (reference sequence).

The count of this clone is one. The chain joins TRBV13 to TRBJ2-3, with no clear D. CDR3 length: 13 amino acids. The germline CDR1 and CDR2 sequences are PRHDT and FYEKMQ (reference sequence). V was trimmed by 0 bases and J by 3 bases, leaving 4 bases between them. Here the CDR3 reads CASSLGLTDTQYF. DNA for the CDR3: TGTGCCAGCAGCTTAGGCCTGACAGATACGCAGTATTTT.

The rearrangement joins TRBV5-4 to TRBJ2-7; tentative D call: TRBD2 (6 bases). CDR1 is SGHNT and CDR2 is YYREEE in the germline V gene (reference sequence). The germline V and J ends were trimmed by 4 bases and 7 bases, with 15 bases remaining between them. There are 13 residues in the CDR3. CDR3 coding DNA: TGTGCCAGCAGCGGGGGAGGACTGGGGGAGCAGTACTTC. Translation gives CASSGGGLGEQYF.